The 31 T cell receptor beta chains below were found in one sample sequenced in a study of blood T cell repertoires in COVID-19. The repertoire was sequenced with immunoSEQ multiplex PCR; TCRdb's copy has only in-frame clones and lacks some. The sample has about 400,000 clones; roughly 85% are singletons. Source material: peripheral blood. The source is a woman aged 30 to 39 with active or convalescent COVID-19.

CDR3 nucleotide sequence: TGCGCCAGCAGCCAAGGGGGGGACTCGTCCTACGAGCAGTACTTC. It encodes CASSQGGDSSYEQYF. The chain has TRBV4-1 and TRBJ2-7; the D gene is possibly TRBD2 (6 bases). V was trimmed by 1 base and J by 1 base, leaving 11 bases between them. The V gene's germline CDR1 is MGHRA and CDR2 YSYEKL. CDR3 length: 15 residues.

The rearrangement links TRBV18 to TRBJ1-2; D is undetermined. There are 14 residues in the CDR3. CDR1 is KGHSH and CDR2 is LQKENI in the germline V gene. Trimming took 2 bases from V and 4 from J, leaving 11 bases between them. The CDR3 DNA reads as TGTGCCAGCTCACCAGGGCAGGCAATCTATGGCTACACCTTC. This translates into CASSPGQAIYGYTF.

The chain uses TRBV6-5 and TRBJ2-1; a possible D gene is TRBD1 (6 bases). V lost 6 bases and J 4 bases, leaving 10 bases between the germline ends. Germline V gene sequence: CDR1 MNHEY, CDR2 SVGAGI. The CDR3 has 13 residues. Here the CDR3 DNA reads TGTGCCAGCAGCTGGGGACAATACAATGAGCAGTTCTTC. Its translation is CASSWGQYNEQFF.

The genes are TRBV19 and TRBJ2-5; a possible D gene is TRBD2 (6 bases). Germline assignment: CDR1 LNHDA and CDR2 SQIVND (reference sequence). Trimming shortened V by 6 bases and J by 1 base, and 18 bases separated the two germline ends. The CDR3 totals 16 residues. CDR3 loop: CASSAAGGVLQETQYF. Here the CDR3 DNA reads TGTGCCAGTAGCGCGGCGGGCGGGGTTCTCCAAGAGACCCAGTACTTC.

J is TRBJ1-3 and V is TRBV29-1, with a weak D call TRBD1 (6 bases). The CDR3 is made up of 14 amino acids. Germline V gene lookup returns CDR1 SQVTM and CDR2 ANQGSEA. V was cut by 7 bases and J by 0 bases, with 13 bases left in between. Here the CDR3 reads CSAMPQGSGNTIYF. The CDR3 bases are TGCAGCGCCATGCCACAGGGCTCTGGAAACACCATATATTTT.

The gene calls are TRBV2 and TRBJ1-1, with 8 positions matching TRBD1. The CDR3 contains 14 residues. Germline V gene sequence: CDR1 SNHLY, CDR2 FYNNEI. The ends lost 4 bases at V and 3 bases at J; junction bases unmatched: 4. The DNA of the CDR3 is TGTGCCAGCAGTGTTAGACAGGGGTACACTGAAGCTTTCTTT. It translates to CASSVRQGYTEAFF.

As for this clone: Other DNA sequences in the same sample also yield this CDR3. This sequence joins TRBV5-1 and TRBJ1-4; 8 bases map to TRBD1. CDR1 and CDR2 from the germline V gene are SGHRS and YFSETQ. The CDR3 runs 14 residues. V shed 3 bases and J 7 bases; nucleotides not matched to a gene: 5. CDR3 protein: CASSSGTGGEKLFF. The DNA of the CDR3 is TGCGCCAGCAGCTCAGGGACAGGAGGTGAAAAACTGTTTTTT.

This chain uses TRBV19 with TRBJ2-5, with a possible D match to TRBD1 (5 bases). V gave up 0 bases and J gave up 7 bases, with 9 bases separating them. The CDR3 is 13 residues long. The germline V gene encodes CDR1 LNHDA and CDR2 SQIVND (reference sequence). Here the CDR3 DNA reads TGTGCCAGTAGTATAGATCCAGGGCGGACCCAGTACTTC. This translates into CASSIDPGRTQYF.

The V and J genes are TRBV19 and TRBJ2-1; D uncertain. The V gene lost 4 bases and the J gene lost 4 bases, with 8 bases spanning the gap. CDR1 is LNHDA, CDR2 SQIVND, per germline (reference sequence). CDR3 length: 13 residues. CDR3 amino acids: CASSSPVYNEQFF. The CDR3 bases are TGTGCCAGTAGTAGTCCCGTTTACAATGAGCAGTTCTTC.

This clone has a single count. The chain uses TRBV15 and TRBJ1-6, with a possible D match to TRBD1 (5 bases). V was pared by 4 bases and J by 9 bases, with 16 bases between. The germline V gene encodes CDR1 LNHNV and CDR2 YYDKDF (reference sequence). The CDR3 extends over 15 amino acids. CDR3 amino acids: CATSKSQAWGSPLHF. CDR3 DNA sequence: TGTGCCACCAGCAAGTCACAGGCTTGGGGTTCACCCCTCCACTTT.

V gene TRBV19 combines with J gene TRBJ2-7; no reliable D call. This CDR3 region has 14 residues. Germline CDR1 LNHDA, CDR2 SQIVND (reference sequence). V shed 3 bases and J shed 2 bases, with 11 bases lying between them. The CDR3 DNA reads TGTGCCAGTAGTATCGTTGGGCACCCCTACGAGCAGTACTTC. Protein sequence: CASSIVGHPYEQYF.

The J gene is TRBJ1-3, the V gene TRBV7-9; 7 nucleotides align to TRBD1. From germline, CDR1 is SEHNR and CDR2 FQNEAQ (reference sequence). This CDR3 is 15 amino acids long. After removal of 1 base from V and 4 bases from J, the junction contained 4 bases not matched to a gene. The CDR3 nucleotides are TGTGCCAGCAGCTTAGTAGGGGGCGAAGGAAACACCATATATTTT. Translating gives CASSLVGGEGNTIYF.

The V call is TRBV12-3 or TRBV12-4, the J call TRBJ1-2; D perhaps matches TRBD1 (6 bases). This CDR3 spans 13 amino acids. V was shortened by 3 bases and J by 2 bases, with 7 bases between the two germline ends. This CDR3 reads CASSLQGNYGYTF. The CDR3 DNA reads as TGTGCCAGCAGTTTGCAGGGGAACTATGGCTACACCTTC.

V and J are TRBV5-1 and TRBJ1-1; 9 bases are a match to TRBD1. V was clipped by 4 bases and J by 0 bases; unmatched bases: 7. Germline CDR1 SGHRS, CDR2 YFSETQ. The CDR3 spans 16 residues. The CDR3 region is CASSTGTGSMNTEAFF. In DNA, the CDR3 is TGCGCCAGCAGCACCGGGACAGGGTCGATGAACACTGAAGCTTTCTTT.

The CDR3 nucleotides are TGCGCCAGCAGCCAGGGACAGGGGGTCGGCTATGGCTACACCTTC. It yields the protein CASSQGQGVGYGYTF. The chain combines TRBV4-1 with TRBJ1-2; 11 bases map to TRBD1. Germline CDR1 is MGHRA and CDR2 is YSYEKL. The ends lost 3 bases at V and 4 bases at J; junction bases unmatched: 4. This CDR3 has 15 residues.

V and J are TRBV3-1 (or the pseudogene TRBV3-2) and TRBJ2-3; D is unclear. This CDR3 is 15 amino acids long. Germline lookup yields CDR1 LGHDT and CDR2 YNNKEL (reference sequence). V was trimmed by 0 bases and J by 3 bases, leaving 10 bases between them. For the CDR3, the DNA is TGTGCCAGCAGCCAAGACATCTATAAAACAGATACGCAGTATTTT. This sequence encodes CASSQDIYKTDTQYF.

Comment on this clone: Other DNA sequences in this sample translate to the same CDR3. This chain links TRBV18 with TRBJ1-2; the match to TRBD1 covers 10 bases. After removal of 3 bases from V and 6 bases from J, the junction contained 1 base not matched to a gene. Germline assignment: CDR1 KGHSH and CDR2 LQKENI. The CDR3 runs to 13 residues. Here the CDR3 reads CASSPDRGHGYTF. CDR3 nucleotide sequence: TGTGCCAGCTCACCTGACAGGGGGCATGGCTACACCTTC.

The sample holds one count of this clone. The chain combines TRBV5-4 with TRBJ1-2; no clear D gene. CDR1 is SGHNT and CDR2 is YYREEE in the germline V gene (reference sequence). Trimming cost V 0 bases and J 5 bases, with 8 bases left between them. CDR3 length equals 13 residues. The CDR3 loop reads CASSLDQNYGYTF. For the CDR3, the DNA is TGTGCCAGCAGCTTGGACCAGAATTATGGCTACACCTTC.

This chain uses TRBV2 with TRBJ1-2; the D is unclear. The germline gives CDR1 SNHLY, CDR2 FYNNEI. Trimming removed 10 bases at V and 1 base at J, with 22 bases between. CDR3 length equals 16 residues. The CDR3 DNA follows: TGTGCCACCAAGTCCGGGCGGGAACCTGATAACTATGGCTACACCTTC. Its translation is CATKSGREPDNYGYTF.

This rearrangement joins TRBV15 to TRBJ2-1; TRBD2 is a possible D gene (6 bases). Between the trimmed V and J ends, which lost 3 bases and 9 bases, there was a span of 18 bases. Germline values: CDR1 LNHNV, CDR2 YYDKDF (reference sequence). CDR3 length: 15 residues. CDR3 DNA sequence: TGTGCCACCAGCAGTACCGGGAGTCTCCTCGGTGAGCAGTTCTTC. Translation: CATSSTGSLLGEQFF.

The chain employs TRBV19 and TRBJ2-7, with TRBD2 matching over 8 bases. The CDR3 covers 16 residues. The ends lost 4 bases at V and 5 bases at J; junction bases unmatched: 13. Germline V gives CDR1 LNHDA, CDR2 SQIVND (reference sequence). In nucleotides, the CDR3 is TGTGCCAGTAGTAGGGGAGCGGGAGTCGCGTTCAACGAGCAGTACTTC. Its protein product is CASSRGAGVAFNEQYF.

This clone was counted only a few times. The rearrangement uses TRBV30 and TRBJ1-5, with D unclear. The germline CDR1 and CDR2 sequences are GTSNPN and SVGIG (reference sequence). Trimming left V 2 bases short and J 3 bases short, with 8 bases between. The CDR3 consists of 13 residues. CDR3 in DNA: TGTGCCTGGAGTCACAGTAACAATCAGCCCCAGCATTTT. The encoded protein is CAWSHSNNQPQHF.

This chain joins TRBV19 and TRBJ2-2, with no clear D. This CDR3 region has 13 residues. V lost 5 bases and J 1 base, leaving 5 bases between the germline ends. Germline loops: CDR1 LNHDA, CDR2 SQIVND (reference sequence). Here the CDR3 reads CASSLGNTGELFF. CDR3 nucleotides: TGTGCCAGTAGTCTCGGGAACACCGGGGAGCTGTTTTTT.

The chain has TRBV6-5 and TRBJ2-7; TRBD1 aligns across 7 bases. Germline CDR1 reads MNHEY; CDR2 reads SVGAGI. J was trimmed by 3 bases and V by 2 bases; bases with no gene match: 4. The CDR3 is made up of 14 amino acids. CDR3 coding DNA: TGTGCCAGCAGTTACCAGACAGGGTACTACGAGCAGTACTTC. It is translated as CASSYQTGYYEQYF.

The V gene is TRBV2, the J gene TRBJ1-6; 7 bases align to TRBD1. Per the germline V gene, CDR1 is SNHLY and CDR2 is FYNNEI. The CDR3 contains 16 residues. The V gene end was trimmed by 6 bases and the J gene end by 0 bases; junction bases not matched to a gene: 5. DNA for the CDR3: TGTGCCAGCAGGGAGACAGGGAGCTCCTATAATTCACCCCTCCACTTT. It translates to CASRETGSSYNSPLHF.

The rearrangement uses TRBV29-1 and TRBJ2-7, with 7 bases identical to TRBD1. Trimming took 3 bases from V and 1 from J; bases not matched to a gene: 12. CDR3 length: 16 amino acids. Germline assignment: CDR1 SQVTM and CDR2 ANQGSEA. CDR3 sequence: CSVDGARDSLSYEQYF. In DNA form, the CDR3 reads TGCAGCGTTGATGGGGCTCGGGACAGCCTTTCCTACGAGCAGTACTTC.

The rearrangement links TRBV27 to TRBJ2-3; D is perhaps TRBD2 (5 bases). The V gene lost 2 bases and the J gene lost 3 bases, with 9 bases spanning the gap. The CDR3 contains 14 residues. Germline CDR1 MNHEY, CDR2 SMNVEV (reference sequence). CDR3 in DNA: TGTGCCAGCAGTTTAGGAAGGACTACAGATACGCAGTATTTT. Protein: CASSLGRTTDTQYF.

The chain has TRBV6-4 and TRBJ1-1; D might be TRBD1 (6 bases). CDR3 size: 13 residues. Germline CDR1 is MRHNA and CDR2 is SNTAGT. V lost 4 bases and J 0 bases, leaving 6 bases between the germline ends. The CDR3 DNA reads TGTGCCAGCAGTGGGACAGTGAACACTGAAGCTTTCTTT. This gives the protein CASSGTVNTEAFF.

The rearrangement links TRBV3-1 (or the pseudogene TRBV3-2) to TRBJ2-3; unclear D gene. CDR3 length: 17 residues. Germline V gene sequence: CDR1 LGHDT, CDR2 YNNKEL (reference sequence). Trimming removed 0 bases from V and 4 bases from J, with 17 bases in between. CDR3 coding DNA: TGTGCCAGCAGCCAAGATAGCACCGAGACGGCGGCAGATACGCAGTATTTT. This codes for CASSQDSTETAADTQYF.

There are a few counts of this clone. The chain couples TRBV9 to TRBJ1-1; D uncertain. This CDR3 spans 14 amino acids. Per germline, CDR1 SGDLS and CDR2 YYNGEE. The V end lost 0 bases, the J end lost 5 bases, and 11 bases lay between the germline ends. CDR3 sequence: CASSVGEGMTEAFF. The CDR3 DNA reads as TGTGCCAGCAGCGTAGGCGAGGGCATGACTGAAGCTTTCTTT.

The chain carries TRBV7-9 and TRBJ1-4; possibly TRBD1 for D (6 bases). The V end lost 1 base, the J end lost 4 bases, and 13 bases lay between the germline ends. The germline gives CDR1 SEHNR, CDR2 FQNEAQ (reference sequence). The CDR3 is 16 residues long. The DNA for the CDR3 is TGTGCCAGCAGCTTAGGGACAGTTCGTTATAATGAAAAACTGTTTTTT. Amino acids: CASSLGTVRYNEKLFF.